What follows describes a single T cell receptor beta chain. Assay: immunoSEQ multiplex PCR; the TCRdb copy retains only in-frame clones and omits some. The sample records approximately 11,000 clones, roughly 96% being singletons. This entry is derived from a study of monozygotic twins with cystic fibrosis. Sequencing was done on a sample of blood. The TCR comes from a boy aged 5 to 17 with cystic fibrosis.

The CDR3 loop is CAISGGREGQPQHF. The CDR3 bases are TGTGCCATCAGCGGGGGGCGTGAGGGACAGCCCCAGCATTTT. The genes are TRBV10-3 and TRBJ1-5, with a possible D match to TRBD1 (6 bases). The CDR3 loop spans 14 amino acids. CDR1 is ENHRY, CDR2 SYGVKD, per germline. V lost 6 bases and J 7 bases, leaving 16 bases between the germline ends.